A selection of T cell receptor beta chains follows, all from one sample in a study of blood T cell repertoires in COVID-19. Using immunoSEQ multiplex PCR, the repertoire was profiled, and TCRdb retains in-frame clones only, with some absent. This repertoire shows 210,000 or so clones, around 85% found once; its top ten account for less than 15%. Sequenced sample: peripheral blood. These TCRs come from a man between 50 and 59 years old who had recovered from COVID-19. CDR3s include the opening cysteine and the closing phenylalanine or tryptophan. The order of the fields is V gene, clone size, J gene, CDR3 length, CDR3 protein. Rows may omit the clone size; those that give it use once, few, many or a size class.

TRBV7-9	-	TRBJ2-7	15	CASSLRLAGVYEQYF
TRBV30	-	TRBJ2-7	13	CAWSAGVAYEQYF
TRBV7-2	-	TRBJ2-7	15	CASSLVAGELSEQYF
TRBV28	once	TRBJ1-4	18	CASSFVTGTGEGNEKLFF
TRBV27	-	TRBJ2-7	18	CASSIPGLAGVRLLEQYF
TRBV15	-	TRBJ2-3	17	CATSRVSSGRGTDTQYF
TRBV11-3	once	TRBJ2-3	15	CASSLGLVTTDTQYF
TRBV7-6	-	TRBJ1-3	16	CASSLDSGSSGNTIYF
TRBV27	-	TRBJ1-1	14	CASRPTGGRTEAFF
TRBV11-2	-	TRBJ2-7	14	CASSLIEFGYEQYF
TRBV7-9	-	TRBJ1-1	15	CASSPRSGTGHEAFF
TRBV29-1	-	TRBJ2-4	11	CSVDRQNIQYF
TRBV5-4	-	TRBJ2-7	13	CASRKGLADEQYF
TRBV28	few	TRBJ2-1	10	CASSSGTEFF
TRBV28	-	TRBJ2-7	16	CASNTRTSSFSYEQYF
TRBV18	-	TRBJ1-1	14	CASSLYRGTTEAFF
TRBV27	-	TRBJ2-2	15	CASSLPGLSTGELFF
TRBV30	-	TRBJ2-7	17	CAWSVTSGSPRLHEQYF
TRBV19	-	TRBJ2-3	15	CASSGWDRGADTQYF
TRBV7-8	-	TRBJ2-5	17	CASSSPRGGRRQETQYF
TRBV21-1	-	TRBJ2-7	16	CASSKWTDWRCYEQYF
TRBV30	-	TRBJ1-2	14	CAWSPGQEVDGYTF